This T cell receptor beta chain was recovered during a study of blood T cells in healthy people across ages. General study points: Older age went with lower TCR beta diversity per million T cells, in a roughly linear way.

A J-beta primer mix and a sample-barcoded 5' primer were used in a second PCR of about 7 to 11 cycles. MiXCR, run by TCRdb on the 5' RACE reads, gives a single entry per CDR3 protein. The sample gives roughly 1,500,000 distinct CDR3 sequences, roughly 32% of which show up once; 11% is in the top ten. This CDR3 comprises 15 residues. Germline values: CDR1 SNHLY, CDR2 FYNNEI. This clonotype was seen once. The antigen is not known. The rearrangement joins TRBV2 to TRBJ2-4, with TRBD2 matching over 8 bases. The end of the DNA aligns better with TRBJ2-7, so the J call may be wrong. Sequencing was performed on blood. The source of this sequence is a woman in her 30s in good health. CDR3 nucleotides: TGTGCCAGCAGTGTGTCTAGCGGGCCATCGCTCGAGCAGTACTTC. It yields the protein CASSVSSGPSLEQYF.